This T cell receptor beta chain is from a study of OX40 agonist ivuxolimab in advanced cancers. Describing the broader study: Ivuxolimab was an agonistic, fully human IgG2 monoclonal antibody directed against OX40 (CD134), a costimulatory receptor. Intravenous ivuxolimab was administered to patients every 2 weeks at six dose levels: 0.01, 0.1, 0.3, 1.5, 3 and 10 mg/kg. Of the 50 to 55 patients in dose escalation, some 19 had hepatocellular carcinoma, some 15 had melanoma, 9 had renal cell carcinoma and 9 had head and neck cancer. In the dose-escalation cohort, nearly 85% of patients were male, and the mean age was around 65 years with a range of roughly 20 to 85. Prior anti-PD-1, anti-PD-L1 or anti-CTLA-4 therapy was permitted, and checkpoint inhibitors had been received by roughly 40% of dose-escalation patients. Partial responses occurred in three dose-escalation patients, of whom one had hepatocellular carcinoma and two had cutaneous melanoma. Peripheral TCRbeta sequencing was intended to test whether TCR sequence diversity was altered and clonal T-cell expansion was caused by ivuxolimab. The paper describes the monotherapy dose-escalation part (N ≈ 52 patients) of the phase I trial of ivuxolimab.

Trimming takes 5 bases from V and 6 bases from J, and the germline ends sit 36 bases apart. The germline V gene supplies CDR1 SNHLY and CDR2 FYNNEI. Reading from cysteine to phenylalanine, the CDR3 counts 21 amino acids. Only the CDR3 region is kept as DNA, spanning 63 bases read in frame from base 1. This clone was detected a few times. No antigen is known for it. No base-level quality is on record; no much larger clone is a single base apart. For sequencing of the TCRbeta CDR3 region, genomic DNA was extracted from the sorted cells. The immunoSEQ Assay was used for sequencing of TCRbeta CDR3 regions. The immuneACCESS repertoire file appears here via TCRdb, limited to in-frame rearrangements. These files lack a portion of the clones; in checked studies, under half of the deficit traces to unresolved V genes, and the cause of the others is not known. Within this sample are tens of thousands of clones, with roughly 90% of them counted one time only. The ten largest clones represent 4% to 5.5% of the sample.

Patients with a history of autoimmune disease or receiving systemic immunosuppression were excluded from the trial. Peripheral blood for TCR sequencing was drawn from every dose cohort at baseline, at cycle 4 day 1 and at cycle 7 day 1. Samples were obtained from an open-label, multicenter, first-in-human phase I dose-escalation trial of ivuxolimab. Adults with locally advanced or metastatic head and neck squamous cell, hepatocellular, melanoma or renal cell carcinoma were enrolled in the trial. CD4+ and CD8+ T cells were sorted separately from peripheral blood before TCR sequencing. On the study overall, not on this receptor specifically: Low levels of normalized T-cell clonal expansion were also seen in some patients who did not respond. Clonal expansion of both CD4+ and CD8+ blood T cells was observed from baseline to week 6 at doses 0.1 to 3.0 mg/kg. After ivuxolimab, CD8+ T cells had more expanded clones than CD4+ T cells on average. Antigen specificity was not determined for the clonally expanded peripheral T cells. Partial responders in the 0.1-3.0 mg/kg groups had among the lowest normalized peripheral clonal expansion, especially among CD8+ T cells.

Specimen: CD4+ or CD8+ T cells sorted from blood, collected in a trial of the OX40 agonist ivuxolimab. The clonotype originates from an adult with an advanced solid tumor such as melanoma, head and neck, liver or kidney cancer. Here the chain combines TRBV2 and TRBJ2-3, with TRBD1 tentatively as D gene (5 bases match). This receptor has the CDR3 CASSPEPRTNQDIFKGDTQYF. In nucleotides, the sequence is TGTGCCAGCAGTCCCGAACCCCGGACAAATCAAGACATCTTTAAGGGGGATACGCAGTATTTT.